The clone carrying this TCR beta chain occurred many times. A single record per CDR3 protein comes from TCRdb applying MiXCR to the 5' RACE reads. The sample includes fewer than 65,000 distinct CDR3 sequences, about 9.3% seen only once; the top ten take just under 15%. This sample is part of a study of early T cells in non-severe SARS-CoV-2 infection. Germline CDR1 is MNHNS and CDR2 is SASEGT. Trimming removed 7 bases from V and 2 bases from J, with 13 bases in between. CDR3 size: 14 residues. The rearrangement uses TRBV6-1 and TRBJ2-3, with D possibly called TRBD1 or TRBD2 (5 bases each). Material: whole blood. This receptor was identified in an adult who was a healthcare worker with PCR-confirmed SARS-CoV-2 infection or an uninfected control (not recorded which). The CDR3 bases are TGTGCCAGCAAAGAGGTGGGGGTCACAGATACGCAGTATTTT. Protein: CASKEVGVTDTQYF.